The clone carrying this TCR beta chain was counted many times. Its matching antigen is unknown. This record belongs to a study of CD8 T cells in ankylosing spondylitis. Study-wide findings and caveats: As reported, disease-linked clones showed significant enrichment in matched ankylosing spondylitis synovial fluid.

The CDR3 covers 14 residues. The germline V gene encodes CDR1 SGHRS and CDR2 YFSETQ. The V gene end was trimmed by 2 bases and the J gene end by 8 bases; junction bases not matched to a gene: 6. TCRdb itself ran the 5' RACE reads through MiXCR, one entry per CDR3 protein. The sample carries some 140,000 distinct CDR3 sequences, more than 7% recorded once. The TCR sequence derives from a male donor with ankylosing spondylitis. Sequencing input: synovial fluid, either unsorted or a sorted T cell fraction (not recorded which). This sequence joins TRBV5-1 and TRBJ2-1, with 8 bases that match TRBD1. This chain's CDR3 is CASSLGQGHDEQFF. The CDR3 DNA follows: TGCGCCAGCAGCTTAGGACAGGGACACGATGAGCAGTTCTTC. Full variable domain (rest looked up from reference TRBV5-1 and TRBJ2-1): KAGVTQTPRYLIKTRGQQVTLSCSPISGHRSVSWYQQTPGQGLQFLFEYFSETQRNKGNFPGRFSGRQFSNSRSEMNVSTLELGDSALYLCASSLGQGHDEQFFGPGTRLTVL.